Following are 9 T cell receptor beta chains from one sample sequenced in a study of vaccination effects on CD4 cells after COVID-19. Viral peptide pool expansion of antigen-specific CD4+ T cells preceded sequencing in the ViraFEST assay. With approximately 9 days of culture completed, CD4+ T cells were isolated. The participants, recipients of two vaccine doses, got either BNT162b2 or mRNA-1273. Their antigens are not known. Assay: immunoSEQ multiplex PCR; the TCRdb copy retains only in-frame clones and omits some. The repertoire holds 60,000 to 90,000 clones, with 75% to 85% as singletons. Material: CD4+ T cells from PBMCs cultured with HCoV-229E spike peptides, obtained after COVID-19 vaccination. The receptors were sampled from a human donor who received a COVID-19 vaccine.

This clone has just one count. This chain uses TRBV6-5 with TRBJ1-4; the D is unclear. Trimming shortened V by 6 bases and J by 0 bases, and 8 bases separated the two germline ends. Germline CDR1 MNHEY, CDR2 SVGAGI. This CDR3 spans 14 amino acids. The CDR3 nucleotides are TGTGCCAGCAGACCGGGCCCAACTAATGAAAAACTGTTTTTT. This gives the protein CASRPGPTNEKLFF.

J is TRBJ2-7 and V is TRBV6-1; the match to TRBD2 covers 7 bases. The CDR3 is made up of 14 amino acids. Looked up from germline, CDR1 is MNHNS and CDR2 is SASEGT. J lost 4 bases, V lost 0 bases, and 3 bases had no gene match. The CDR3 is CASSEALAAYEQYV. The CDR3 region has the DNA TGTGCCAGCAGTGAAGCGCTAGCGGCGTACGAGCAGTACGTC.

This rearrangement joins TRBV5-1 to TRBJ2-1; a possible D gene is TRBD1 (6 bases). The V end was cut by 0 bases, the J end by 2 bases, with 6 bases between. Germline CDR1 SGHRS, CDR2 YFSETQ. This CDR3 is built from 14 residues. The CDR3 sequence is CASSLGDTYNEQFF. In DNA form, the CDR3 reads TGCGCCAGCAGCTTGGGGGACACCTACAATGAGCAGTTCTTC.

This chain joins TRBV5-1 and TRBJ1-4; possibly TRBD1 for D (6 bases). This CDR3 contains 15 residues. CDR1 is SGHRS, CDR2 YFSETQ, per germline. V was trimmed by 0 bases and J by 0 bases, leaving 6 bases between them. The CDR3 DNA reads TGCGCCAGCAGCTTGGGACAGGCAACTAATGAAAAACTGTTTTTT. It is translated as CASSLGQATNEKLFF.

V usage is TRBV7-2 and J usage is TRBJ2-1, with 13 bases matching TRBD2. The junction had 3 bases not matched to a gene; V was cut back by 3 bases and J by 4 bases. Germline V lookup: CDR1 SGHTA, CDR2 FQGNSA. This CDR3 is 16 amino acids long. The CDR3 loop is CASSFTSGGAYNEQFF. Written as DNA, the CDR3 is TGTGCCAGCAGCTTTACTAGCGGGGGGGCATACAATGAGCAGTTCTTC.

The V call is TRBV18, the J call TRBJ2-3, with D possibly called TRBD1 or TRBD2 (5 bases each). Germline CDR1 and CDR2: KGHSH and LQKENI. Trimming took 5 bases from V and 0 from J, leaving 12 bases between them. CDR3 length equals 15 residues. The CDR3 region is CASSTGTDSTDTQYF. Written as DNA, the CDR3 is TGTGCCAGCTCAACCGGGACGGACAGCACAGATACGCAGTATTTT.

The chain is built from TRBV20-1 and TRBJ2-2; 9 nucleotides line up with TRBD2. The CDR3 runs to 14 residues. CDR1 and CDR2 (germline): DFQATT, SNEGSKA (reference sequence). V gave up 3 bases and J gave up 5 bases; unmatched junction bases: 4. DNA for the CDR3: TGCAGTGCTAGTCGCGCGGGGGGGACCGGGGAGCTGTTTTTT. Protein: CSASRAGGTGELFF.

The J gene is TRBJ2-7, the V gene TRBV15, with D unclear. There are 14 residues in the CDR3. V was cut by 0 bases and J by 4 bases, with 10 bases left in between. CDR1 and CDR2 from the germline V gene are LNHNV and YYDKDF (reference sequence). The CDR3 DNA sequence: TGTGCCACCAGCAGAGAGGGCGGTGGGTACGAGCAGTACGTC. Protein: CATSREGGGYEQYV.

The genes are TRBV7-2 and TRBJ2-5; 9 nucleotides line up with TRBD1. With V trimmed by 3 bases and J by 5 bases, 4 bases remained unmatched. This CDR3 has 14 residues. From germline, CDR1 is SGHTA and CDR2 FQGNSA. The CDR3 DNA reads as TGTGCCAGCAGCTTCGGGACAGGGACGGAGACCCAGTACTTC. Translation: CASSFGTGTETQYF.